These T cell receptor beta chains were read from a single sample in a study of OX40 agonist ivuxolimab in advanced cancers. Only in-frame clones appear in the TCRdb table, and some are missing; sequencing was by immunoSEQ multiplex PCR. The data contain about 79,000 clones, 88% of them seen just once; the ten biggest clones take up about 4%. Sequenced material: CD4+ or CD8+ T cells sorted from blood, taken in a trial of the OX40 agonist ivuxolimab. These receptors were obtained from an adult with an advanced solid tumor such as melanoma, head and neck, liver or kidney cancer. Each CDR3 is given with its conserved first and last residue. D genes are given only for firm matches. A clone size is listed for some rows: how often the clone was seen (once, few, many), or a class if it is expanded.

V: TRBV5-6
size: -
length: 14
J: TRBJ2-3
D: -
DNA: TGTGCCAGCACCCCGGGTCAGGGGTCAGATACGCAGTATTTT
CDR3: CASTPGQGSDTQYF

V: TRBV10-3
size: few
length: 16
J: TRBJ2-5
D: TRBD2
DNA: TGTGCCATCAGCGAGTCGGGAGCGGGAGGGTTGGAGACCCAGTACTTC
CDR3: CAISESGAGGLETQYF

V: TRBV6-5
size: -
length: 13
J: TRBJ2-5
D: -
DNA: TGTGCCAGCAGTTATAGGGCTCAAGAGACCCAGTACTTC
CDR3: CASSYRAQETQYF

V: TRBV19
size: -
length: 15
J: TRBJ2-4
D: -
DNA: TGTGCCAGTAGTATAGGAACGAAATGGGGAAACATTCAGTACTTC
CDR3: CASSIGTKWGNIQYF

V: TRBV6-6
size: -
length: 16
J: TRBJ2-3
D: -
DNA: TGTGCCAGCAGTTACGCCCCGGGACGGCACACAGATACGCAGTATTTT
CDR3: CASSYAPGRHTDTQYF

V: TRBV9
size: -
length: 21
J: TRBJ2-3
D: -
DNA: TGTGCCAGCAGCCTAACCCCATCTAACATCGACTCGCCTCTGCGCACAGATACGCAGTATTTT
CDR3: CASSLTPSNIDSPLRTDTQYF

V: TRBV18
size: -
length: 14
J: TRBJ1-1
D: -
DNA: TGTGCCAGCTCACCACGCCAGACGAACACTGAAGCTTTCTTT
CDR3: CASSPRQTNTEAFF

V: TRBV28
size: -
length: 14
J: TRBJ1-1
D: -
DNA: TGTGCCAGCACCCACTCGGGGATGAACACTGAAGCTTTCTTT
CDR3: CASTHSGMNTEAFF

V: TRBV7-8
size: once
length: 15
J: TRBJ1-2
D: -
DNA: TGTGCCAGCAGCTTATTAGTCAGGGGTGGCTATGGCTACACCTTC
CDR3: CASSLLVRGGYGYTF

V: TRBV5-1
size: -
length: 13
J: TRBJ2-5
D: -
DNA: TGCGCCAGCAGCTCCGGGTACGGGGAGACCCAGTACTTC
CDR3: CASSSGYGETQYF

V: TRBV2
size: -
length: 15
J: TRBJ1-3
D: TRBD1
DNA: TGTGCCAGCAGCCCCGACAGGGGGCGAGGAAACACCATATATTTT
CDR3: CASSPDRGRGNTIYF

V: TRBV5-6
size: -
length: 14
J: TRBJ1-2
D: TRBD1
DNA: TGTGCCAGCAGCTTTAGAGGGGGCCAGGATGGCTACACCTTC
CDR3: CASSFRGGQDGYTF

V: TRBV6-5
size: -
length: 15
J: TRBJ1-4
D: TRBD1
DNA: TGTGCCAGCAGTTACTCAGCGGGACAGCCCGAAAAACTGTTTTTT
CDR3: CASSYSAGQPEKLFF

V: TRBV19
size: -
length: 12
J: TRBJ2-2
D: -
DNA: TGTGCCGCAGGCAAGGCGACCGGGGAGCTGTTTTTT
CDR3: CAAGKATGELFF

V: TRBV2
size: once
length: 15
J: TRBJ2-2
D: -
DNA: TGTGCCAGCAGTGAGGAGTCGGCGAACACCGGGGAGCTGTTTTTT
CDR3: CASSEESANTGELFF

V: TRBV11-2
size: -
length: 15
J: TRBJ2-1
D: TRBD2
DNA: TGTGCCAGCAGCATTCCGACTAGCGGGAGAACTGAGCAGTTCTTC
CDR3: CASSIPTSGRTEQFF

V: TRBV11-1
size: -
length: 14
J: TRBJ2-3
D: -
DNA: TGTGCCAGCAGCTTGCCGGGCCCGGCAGATACGCAGTATTTT
CDR3: CASSLPGPADTQYF

V: TRBV30
size: -
length: 12
J: TRBJ2-5
D: -
DNA: TGTGCCGCGGGCCAGGGGCAAGAGACCCAGTACTTC
CDR3: CAAGQGQETQYF

V: TRBV11-1
size: -
length: 15
J: TRBJ2-1
D: -
DNA: TGTGCCAGCAGCCGGGGGAACAGCCCCTACAATGAGCAGTTCTTC
CDR3: CASSRGNSPYNEQFF

V: TRBV2
size: -
length: 15
J: TRBJ2-2
D: TRBD2
DNA: TGTGCCAGCAGGTCTGCGGGAGGGGGCACCGGGGAGCTGTTTTTT
CDR3: CASRSAGGGTGELFF

V: TRBV9
size: -
length: 16
J: TRBJ2-1
D: TRBD2
DNA: TGTGCCAGCAGCGTAGAGTTAGCGGGAGGGTTCAATGAGCAGTTCTTC
CDR3: CASSVELAGGFNEQFF